The next 18 T cell receptor beta chains were all read from a single sample in a study of blood T cell repertoires in COVID-19. Data came from immunoSEQ multiplex PCR; TCRdb stores just in-frame clones and leaves some out. The sample lists approximately 320,000 clones; over 80% were seen once. The source material was PBMCs or T cells enriched from blood (not recorded which). Receptors originate from a young woman who had recovered from COVID-19.

The CDR3 reads CASSFPRNTEAFF. Here the CDR3 DNA reads TGTGCCAGCAGCTTTCCTCGGAACACTGAAGCTTTCTTT. This chain joins TRBV5-4 and TRBJ1-1, with D uncertain. Germline lookup yields CDR1 SGHNT and CDR2 YYREEE (reference sequence). This CDR3 contains 13 residues. The V end lost 2 bases, the J end lost 1 base, and 6 bases lay between the germline ends. Drawing the rest from reference TRBV5-4 and TRBJ1-1, the complete variable domain is ETGVTQSPTHLIKTRGQQVTLRCSSQSGHNTVSWYQQALGQGPQFIFQYYREEENGRGNFPPRFSGLQFPNYSSELNVNALELDDSALYLCASSFPRNTEAFFGQGTRLTVV.

The chain combines TRBV7-2 with TRBJ2-3, with D possibly being TRBD2 (5 bases). Trimming shortened V by 6 bases and J by 7 bases, and 14 bases separated the two germline ends. There are 13 residues in the CDR3. CDR1 is SGHTA, CDR2 FQGNSA, per germline. The DNA of the CDR3 is TGTGCCAGCAGTGAACCGGCTAGCCATACGCAGTATTTT. Translating it yields CASSEPASHTQYF.

This clone is a singleton in its sample. This chain connects TRBV2 to TRBJ1-6, with 7 nucleotides matching TRBD1. Germline V gene lookup returns CDR1 SNHLY and CDR2 FYNNEI. V was clipped by 7 bases and J by 0 bases; unmatched bases: 21. CDR3 length: 21 residues. The CDR3 region has the DNA TGTGCCAGCAATTTTCCCTGGGGACAGCGTTATTCAAGCTCCTATAATTCACCCCTCCACTTT. This translates into CASNFPWGQRYSSSYNSPLHF. The complete variable domain, with remaining parts taken from reference TRBV2 and TRBJ1-6, reads EPEVTQTPSHQVTQMGQEVILRCVPISNHLYFYWYRQILGQKVEFLVSFYNNEISEKSEIFDDQFSVERPDGSNFTLKIRSTKLEDSAMYFCASNFPWGQRYSSSYNSPLHFGNGTRLTVT.

This clone was picked up one time. This chain connects TRBV10-1 to TRBJ2-1, with TRBD2 identical over 10 bases. CDR1 and CDR2 (germline): WNHNN, SYGVQD (reference sequence). The trim removed 1 base at V and 5 bases at J, leaving 2 bases unmatched. The CDR3 contains 15 residues. The CDR3 sequence is CASSELSGRDNEQFF. DNA for the CDR3: TGCGCCAGCAGTGAGTTAAGCGGGAGGGACAATGAGCAGTTCTTC.

This chain joins TRBV19 and TRBJ2-5, with D perhaps TRBD2 (5 bases). Germline CDR1 LNHDA, CDR2 SQIVND (reference sequence). The CDR3 loop spans 14 amino acids. Trimming left V 5 bases short and J 5 bases short, with 15 bases between. CDR3 coding DNA: TGTGCCAGTAGTGCTTCTACATTAGCGGAGACCCAGTACTTC. Translation gives CASSASTLAETQYF.

CDR3 region: CASSRGEREDTYNEQFF. The CDR3, as DNA: TGCGCCAGCAGCCGAGGAGAGCGGGAGGACACCTACAATGAGCAGTTCTTC. The chain carries TRBV4-3 and TRBJ2-1; 9 bases line up with TRBD2. J lost 2 bases, V lost 4 bases, and 9 bases had no gene match. This CDR3 has 17 amino acids. Germline V gene data show CDR1 as LGHNA and CDR2 as YSLEER.

V usage is TRBV4-3 and J usage is TRBJ2-1; D unclear. CDR3 length: 12 amino acids. Germline V lookup: CDR1 LGHNA, CDR2 YSLEER. V gave up 0 bases and J gave up 6 bases, with 3 bases separating them. In nucleotides, the CDR3 is TGCGCCAGCAGCCAAGACTCCAATGAGCAGTTCTTC. This encodes CASSQDSNEQFF.

The chain recombines TRBV4-1 with TRBJ2-1, with TRBD2 matching over 11 bases. Germline CDR1 reads MGHRA; CDR2 reads YSYEKL. With V trimmed by 5 bases and J by 4 bases, 10 bases remained unmatched. This CDR3 comprises 17 residues. The DNA of the CDR3 is TGCGCCAGCAGCTCCAGCCCCGGGACTAGCGGATACAATGAGCAGTTCTTC. Its translation: CASSSSPGTSGYNEQFF.

The V and J genes are TRBV28 and TRBJ1-3; TRBD1 matches 8 bases. The CDR3 is 15 residues long. Looked up from germline, CDR1 is MDHEN and CDR2 is SYDVKM. V shed 3 bases, J shed 4 bases, and the junction held 5 bases outside the gene matches. CDR3 coding DNA: TGTGCCAGCAGTTTGCAGGGGGCCTCCGGAAACACCATATATTTT. Protein: CASSLQGASGNTIYF.

Comments on this clone: Other DNA sequences of this sample code for an identical CDR3. This chain links TRBV12-3 or TRBV12-4 with TRBJ1-2; D call uncertain. This CDR3 has 12 residues. Trimming left V 2 bases short and J 2 bases short, with 3 bases between. The CDR3 loop is CASSLSNYGYTF. The DNA of the CDR3 is TGTGCCAGCAGTTTATCAAACTATGGCTACACCTTC.

The CDR3 loop reads CASSPGPTGYEQYF. DNA for the CDR3: TGCGCCAGCAGCCCAGGGCCCACGGGTTACGAGCAGTACTTC. The genes are TRBV4-3 and TRBJ2-7; D perhaps matches TRBD1 (5 bases). The CDR3 length is 14 residues. In germline, CDR1 is LGHNA, CDR2 YSLEER. Trimming removed 4 bases from V and 4 bases from J, with 14 bases in between.

A word on this clone: Other nucleotide sequences in the sample specify the same CDR3. The rearrangement uses TRBV28 and TRBJ1-1, with D uncertain. Germline V gene sequence: CDR1 MDHEN, CDR2 SYDVKM. Trimming pared 3 bases from V and 0 bases from J, leaving 2 bases between. There are 12 residues in the CDR3. CDR3 sequence: CASSFMNTEAFF. CDR3 sequence (DNA): TGTGCCAGCAGTTTCATGAACACTGAAGCTTTCTTT.

The chain recombines TRBV7-9 with TRBJ1-5, with D tentatively TRBD1 (6 bases). The germline gives CDR1 SEHNR, CDR2 FQNEAQ (reference sequence). V shed 5 bases and J shed 3 bases, with 11 bases lying between them. The CDR3 length is 14 residues. The CDR3 is CASSQTGINQPQHF. The DNA of the CDR3 is TGTGCCAGCAGCCAAACAGGGATCAATCAGCCCCAGCATTTT.

The chain links TRBV23-1 to TRBJ1-1, with D uncertain. TRBV23-1 has ORF status, its function being uncertain. This CDR3 spans 14 amino acids. The V end was cut by 4 bases, the J end by 1 base, with 10 bases between. The DNA of the CDR3 is TGCGCCAGCAGTCTTTTGGGAGGGAACACTGAAGCTTTCTTT. Translating gives CASSLLGGNTEAFF.

V gene TRBV3-1 (or the pseudogene TRBV3-2) combines with J gene TRBJ1-3; the D is unclear. The CDR3 has 14 residues. CDR1 is LGHDT and CDR2 is YNNKEL in the germline V gene (reference sequence). V was trimmed by 1 base and J by 3 bases, leaving 7 bases between them. In DNA form, the CDR3 reads TGTGCCAGCAGCCAAGTTTCGGGTGGAAACACCATATATTTT. Translating it yields CASSQVSGGNTIYF.

This sequence joins TRBV6-4 and TRBJ1-6, with D tentatively TRBD1 (5 bases). V shed 5 bases and J shed 7 bases, with 12 bases lying between them. Germline V lookup: CDR1 MRHNA, CDR2 SNTAGT. CDR3 length: 14 residues. The CDR3, as DNA: TGTGCCAGCAGTAGAGATGGGGGGAATTCACCCCTCCACTTT. This codes for CASSRDGGNSPLHF.

This sequence joins TRBV19 and TRBJ2-1; no definite D call. Between the trimmed V and J ends, which lost 5 bases and 8 bases, there was a span of 10 bases. The CDR3 contains 12 residues. Germline V lookup: CDR1 LNHDA, CDR2 SQIVND (reference sequence). The CDR3 region is CASSSTWDEQFF. The CDR3 DNA reads as TGTGCCAGTAGTTCGACATGGGATGAGCAGTTCTTC. The full variable domain, completed using reference TRBV19 and TRBJ2-1, is DGGITQSPKYLFRKEGQNVTLSCEQNLNHDAMYWYRQDPGQGLRLIYYSQIVNDFQKGDIAEGYSVSREKKESFPLTVTSAQKNPTAFYLCASSSTWDEQFFGPGTRLTVL.

The J gene is TRBJ1-2, the V gene TRBV19; 7 bases match TRBD1. Germline CDR1 and CDR2: LNHDA and SQIVND (reference sequence). The V segment lost 2 bases and the J segment 3 bases; nucleotides outside the gene matches: 3. There are 14 residues in the CDR3. The CDR3 DNA reads TGTGCCAGTAGTATACAGGGGGATTACTATGGCTACACCTTC. It translates to CASSIQGDYYGYTF.